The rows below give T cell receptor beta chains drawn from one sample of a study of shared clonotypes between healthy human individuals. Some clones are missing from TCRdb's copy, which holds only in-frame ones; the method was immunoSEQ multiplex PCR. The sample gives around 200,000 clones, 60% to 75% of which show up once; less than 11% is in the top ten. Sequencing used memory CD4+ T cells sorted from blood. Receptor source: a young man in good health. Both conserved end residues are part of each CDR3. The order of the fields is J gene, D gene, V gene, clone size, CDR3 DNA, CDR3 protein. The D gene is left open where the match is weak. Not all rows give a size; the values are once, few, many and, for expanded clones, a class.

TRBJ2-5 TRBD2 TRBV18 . TGTGCCAGCTCACCACTTCCAGCGGGAGATAAAGAGACCCAGTACTTC CASSPLPAGDKETQYF
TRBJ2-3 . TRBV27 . TGTGCCAGCAGTTTATCTTGGGGCTCAGATACGCAGTATTTT CASSLSWGSDTQYF
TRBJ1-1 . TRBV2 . TGTGCCAGCAGTTCCGGGCCGGGCACTGAAGCTTTCTTT CASSSGPGTEAFF
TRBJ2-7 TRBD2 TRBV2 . TGTGCCAGCAGGGCAAGCGGGAGTATCTACGAGCAGTACTTC CASRASGSIYEQYF
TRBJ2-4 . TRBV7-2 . TGTGCCAGCCGTCCATTAGCCAAAAACATTCAGTACTTC CASRPLAKNIQYF
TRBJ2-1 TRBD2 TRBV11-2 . TGTGCCAGCAGCTTTGGGACTAGCGGGGGCTCCTACAATGAGCAGTTCTTC CASSFGTSGGSYNEQFF
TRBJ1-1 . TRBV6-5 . TGTGCCAGCAGTCGGGACGGGGCTCGTCCTGAAGCTTTCTTT CASSRDGARPEAFF
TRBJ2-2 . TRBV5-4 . TGTGCCAGCAGCTTGTGGAGGGGCGGCACCGGGGAGCTGTTTTTT CASSLWRGGTGELFF
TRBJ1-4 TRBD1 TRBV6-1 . TGTGCCAGCAAGGAAACCGGGGGACAGTATCAAAAACTGTTTTTT CASKETGGQYQKLFF
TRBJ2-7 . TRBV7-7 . TGTGCTAGCAGCATCCAGACCGGGCCGCACTACGAGCAGTACTTC CASSIQTGPHYEQYF
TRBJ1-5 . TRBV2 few TGTGCCATTTCAGGGGAGAGCAATCAGCCCCAGCATTTT CAISGESNQPQHF